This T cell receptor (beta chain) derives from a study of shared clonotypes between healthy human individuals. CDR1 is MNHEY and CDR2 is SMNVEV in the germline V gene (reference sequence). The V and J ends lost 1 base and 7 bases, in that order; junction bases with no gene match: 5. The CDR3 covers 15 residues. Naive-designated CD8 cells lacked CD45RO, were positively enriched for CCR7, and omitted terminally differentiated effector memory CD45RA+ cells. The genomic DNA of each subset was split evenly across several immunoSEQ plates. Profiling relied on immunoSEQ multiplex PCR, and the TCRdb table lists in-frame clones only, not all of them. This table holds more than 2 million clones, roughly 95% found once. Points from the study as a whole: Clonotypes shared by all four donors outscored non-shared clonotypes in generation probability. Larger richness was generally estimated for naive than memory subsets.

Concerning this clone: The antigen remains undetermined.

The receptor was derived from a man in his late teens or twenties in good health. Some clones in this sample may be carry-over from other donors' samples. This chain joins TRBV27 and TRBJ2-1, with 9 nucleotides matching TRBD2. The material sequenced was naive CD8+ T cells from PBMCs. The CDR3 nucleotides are TGTGCCAGCAGTTTATTAGCCCTAGCGGGGAATGAGCAGTTCTTC. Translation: CASSLLALAGNEQFF.